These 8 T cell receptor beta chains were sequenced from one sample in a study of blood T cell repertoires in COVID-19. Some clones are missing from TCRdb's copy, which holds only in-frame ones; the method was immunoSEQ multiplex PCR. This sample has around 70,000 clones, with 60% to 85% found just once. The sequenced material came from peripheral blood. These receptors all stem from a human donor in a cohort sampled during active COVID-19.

For the CDR3, the DNA is TGCGCCAGCAGCTTACAGGGAAGGTATGGCTACACCTTC. Amino acids: CASSLQGRYGYTF. The chain combines TRBV5-1 with TRBJ1-2; possible D gene TRBD1, 6 bases. The CDR3 is 13 residues long. V lost 2 bases, J lost 5 bases, and 10 bases lay in between. CDR1 and CDR2 (germline): SGHRS, YFSETQ. Supplemented by reference TRBV5-1 and TRBJ1-2, the full variable domain reads KAGVTQTPRYLIKTRGQQVTLSCSPISGHRSVSWYQQTPGQGLQFLFEYFSETQRNKGNFPGRFSGRQFSNSRSEMNVSTLELGDSALYLCASSLQGRYGYTFGSGTRLTVV.

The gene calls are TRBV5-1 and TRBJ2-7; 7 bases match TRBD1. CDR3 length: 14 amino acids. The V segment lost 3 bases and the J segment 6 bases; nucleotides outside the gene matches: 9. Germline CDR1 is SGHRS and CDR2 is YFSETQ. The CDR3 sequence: CASSSRQGNSEQYF. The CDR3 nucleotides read TGCGCCAGCAGCTCAAGACAGGGTAATAGCGAGCAGTACTTC.

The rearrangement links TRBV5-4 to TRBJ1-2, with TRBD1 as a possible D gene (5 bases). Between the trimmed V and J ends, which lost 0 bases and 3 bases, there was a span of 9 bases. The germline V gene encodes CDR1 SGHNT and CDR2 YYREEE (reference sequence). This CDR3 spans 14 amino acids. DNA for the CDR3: TGTGCCAGCAGCTTGGCCGGACAAGACTATGGCTACACCTTC. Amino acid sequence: CASSLAGQDYGYTF.

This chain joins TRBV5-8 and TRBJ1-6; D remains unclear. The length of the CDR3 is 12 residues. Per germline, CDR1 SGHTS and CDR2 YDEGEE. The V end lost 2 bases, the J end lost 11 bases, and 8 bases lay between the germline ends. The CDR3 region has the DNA TGTGCCAGCAGCTTAAAGAGGCCACCCCTCCACTTT. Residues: CASSLKRPPLHF.

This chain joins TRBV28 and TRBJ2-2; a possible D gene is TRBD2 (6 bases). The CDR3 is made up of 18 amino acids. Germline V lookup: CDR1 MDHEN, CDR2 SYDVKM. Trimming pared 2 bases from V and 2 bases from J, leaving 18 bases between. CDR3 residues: CASSLPLTEGLNTGELFF. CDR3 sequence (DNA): TGTGCCAGCAGTTTACCCCTGACGGAGGGCCTCAACACCGGGGAGCTGTTTTTT.

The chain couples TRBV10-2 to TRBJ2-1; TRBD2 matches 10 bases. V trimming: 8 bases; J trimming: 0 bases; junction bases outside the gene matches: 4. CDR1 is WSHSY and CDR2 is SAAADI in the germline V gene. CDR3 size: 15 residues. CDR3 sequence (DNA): TGCGCCAGCCGGACTAGCGGCCACTCCTACAATGAGCAGTTCTTC. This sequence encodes CASRTSGHSYNEQFF.

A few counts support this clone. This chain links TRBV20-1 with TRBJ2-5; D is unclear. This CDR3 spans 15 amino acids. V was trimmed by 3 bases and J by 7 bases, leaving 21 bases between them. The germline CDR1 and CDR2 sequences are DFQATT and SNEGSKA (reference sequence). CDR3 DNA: TGCAGTGCTAGTCCCGTAAGCGCCACTGCCGGGACCCAGTACTTC. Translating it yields CSASPVSATAGTQYF.

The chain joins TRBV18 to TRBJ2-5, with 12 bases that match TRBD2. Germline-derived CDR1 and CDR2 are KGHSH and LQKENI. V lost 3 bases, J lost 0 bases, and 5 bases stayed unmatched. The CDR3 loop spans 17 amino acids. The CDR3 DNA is TGTGCCAGCTCACCCCGGGGACTAGCGGGCGACCAAGAGACCCAGTACTTC. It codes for CASSPRGLAGDQETQYF. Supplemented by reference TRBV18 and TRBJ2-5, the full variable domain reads NAGVMQNPRHLVRRRGQEARLRCSPMKGHSHVYWYRQLPEEGLKFMVYLQKENIIDESGMPKERFSAEFPKEGPSILRIQQVVRGDSAAYFCASSPRGLAGDQETQYFGPGTRLLVL.